This TCR beta chain emerged from a study of T-cell reconstitution after alpha-beta-depleted transplantation in children. Study results and caveats: Several hundred expanded graft clones reportedly were the source of alpha-beta T cells about two months after transplant. There were some patients whose high TCRbeta diversity at day 60 came from surviving recipient T cells and thymic progenitors. A year had passed since transplant, and T-cell counts and diversity by then came mostly from newly produced T cells.

There are many counts of this clonotype. Its target is unknown. Unique molecular identifiers were incorporated when the TCRbeta library was constructed. MiXCR, run by TCRdb on the PCR reads, gives a single entry per CDR3 protein. The data show fewer than 350,000 distinct CDR3 sequences, approximately 10% seen once. This receptor was taken from a male patient aged 2-10 years who had a stem cell transplant for chronic granulomatous disease, so the T cells may come from the graft donor. The specimen was peripheral blood, collected 180 days after TCRalphabeta/CD19-depleted stem cell transplant.

The CDR3 DNA reads as TGCAGTGCTGGACCAGGGTGGGGCTACACCTTC. It translates to CSAGPGWGYTF. The rearrangement links TRBV20-1 to TRBJ1-2; D is perhaps TRBD1 (5 bases). Per germline, CDR1 DFQATT and CDR2 SNEGSKA (reference sequence). V was pared by 5 bases and J by 8 bases, with 12 bases between. The CDR3 consists of 11 residues.